The clone carrying this T cell receptor beta chain appeared many times. This specimen belongs to a study of blood T cell repertoires in COVID-19. Here immunoSEQ multiplex PCR was the method, and the copy in TCRdb shows in-frame clones only, minus some. The data hold 250,000 to 300,000 clones, with 81% observed a single time. CDR1 and CDR2 from the germline V gene are SQVTM and ANQGSEA. With V trimmed by 2 bases and J by 5 bases, 7 bases remained unmatched. This CDR3 has 15 amino acids. Source material: peripheral blood. The chain combines TRBV29-1 with TRBJ1-4; 8 nucleotides align to TRBD1. This receptor was obtained from an older woman with active or convalescent COVID-19. The CDR3 spells CSVETLGQGNEKLFF. The DNA for the CDR3 is TGCAGCGTTGAAACGCTCGGACAGGGAAATGAAAAACTGTTTTTT. Full variable domain (outside the CDR3, taken from reference TRBV29-1 and TRBJ1-4): SAVISQKPSRDICQRGTSLTIQCQVDSQVTMMFWYRQQPGQSLTLIATANQGSEATYESGFVIDKFPISRPNLTFSTLTVSNMSPEDSSIYLCSVETLGQGNEKLFFGSGTQLSVL.